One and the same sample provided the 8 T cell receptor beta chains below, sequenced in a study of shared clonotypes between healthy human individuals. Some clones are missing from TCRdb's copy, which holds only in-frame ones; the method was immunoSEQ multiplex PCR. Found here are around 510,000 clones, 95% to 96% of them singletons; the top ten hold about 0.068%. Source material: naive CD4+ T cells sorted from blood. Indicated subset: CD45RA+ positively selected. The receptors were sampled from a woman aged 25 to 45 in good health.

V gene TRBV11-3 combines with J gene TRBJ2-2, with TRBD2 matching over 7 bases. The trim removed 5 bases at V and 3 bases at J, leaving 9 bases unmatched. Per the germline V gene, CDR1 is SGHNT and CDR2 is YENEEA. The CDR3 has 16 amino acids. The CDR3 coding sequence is TGTGCCAGCAGCGATCCGGGGGGAGCAGACACCGGGGAGCTGTTTTTT. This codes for CASSDPGGADTGELFF.

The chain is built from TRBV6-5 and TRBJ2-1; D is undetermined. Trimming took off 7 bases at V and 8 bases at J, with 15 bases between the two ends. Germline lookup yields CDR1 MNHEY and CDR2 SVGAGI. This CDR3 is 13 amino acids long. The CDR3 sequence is CASKARTKDEQFF. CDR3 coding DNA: TGTGCCAGCAAGGCGCGAACCAAGGATGAGCAGTTCTTC.

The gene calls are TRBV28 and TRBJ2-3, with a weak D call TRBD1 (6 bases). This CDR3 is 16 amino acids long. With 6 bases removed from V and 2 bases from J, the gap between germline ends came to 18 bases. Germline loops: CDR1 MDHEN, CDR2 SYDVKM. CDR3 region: CASRTPGHTSTDTQYF. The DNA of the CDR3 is TGTGCCAGCAGAACGCCGGGACACACATCCACAGATACGCAGTATTTT. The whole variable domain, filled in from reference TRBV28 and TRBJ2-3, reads DVKVTQSSRYLVKRTGEKVFLECVQDMDHENMFWYRQDPGLGLRLIYFSYDVKMKEKGDIPEGYSVSREKKERFSLILESASTNQTSMYLCASRTPGHTSTDTQYFGPGTRLTVL.

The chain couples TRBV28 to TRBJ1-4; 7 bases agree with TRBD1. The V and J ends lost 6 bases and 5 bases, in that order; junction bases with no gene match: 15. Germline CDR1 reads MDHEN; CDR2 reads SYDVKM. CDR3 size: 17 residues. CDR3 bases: TGTGCCAGCAGAACAGACAGGGTCGCGGTCCGCAATGAAAAACTGTTTTTT. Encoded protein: CASRTDRVAVRNEKLFF.

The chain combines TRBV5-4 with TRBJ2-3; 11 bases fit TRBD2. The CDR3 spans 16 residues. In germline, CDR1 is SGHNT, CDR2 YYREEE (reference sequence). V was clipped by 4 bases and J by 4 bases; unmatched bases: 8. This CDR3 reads CASSGLAGGAPDTQYF. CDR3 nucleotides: TGTGCCAGCAGCGGATTAGCGGGAGGGGCCCCAGATACGCAGTATTTT. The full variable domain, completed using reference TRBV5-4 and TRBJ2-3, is ETGVTQSPTHLIKTRGQQVTLRCSSQSGHNTVSWYQQALGQGPQFIFQYYREEENGRGNFPPRFSGLQFPNYSSELNVNALELDDSALYLCASSGLAGGAPDTQYFGPGTRLTVL.

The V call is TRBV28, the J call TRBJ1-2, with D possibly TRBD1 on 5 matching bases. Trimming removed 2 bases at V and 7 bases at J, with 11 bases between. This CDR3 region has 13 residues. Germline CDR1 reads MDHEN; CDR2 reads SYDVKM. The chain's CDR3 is CASSLEAGSGYTF. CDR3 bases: TGTGCCAGCAGTTTAGAGGCAGGGAGTGGCTACACCTTC.

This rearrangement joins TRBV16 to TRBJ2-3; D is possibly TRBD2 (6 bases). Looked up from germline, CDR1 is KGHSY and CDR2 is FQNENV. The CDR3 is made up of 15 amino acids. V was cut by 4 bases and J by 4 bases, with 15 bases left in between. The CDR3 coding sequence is TGTGCCAGCAGCCTGGAGGGGAGACGGGCAGATACGCAGTATTTT. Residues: CASSLEGRRADTQYF.

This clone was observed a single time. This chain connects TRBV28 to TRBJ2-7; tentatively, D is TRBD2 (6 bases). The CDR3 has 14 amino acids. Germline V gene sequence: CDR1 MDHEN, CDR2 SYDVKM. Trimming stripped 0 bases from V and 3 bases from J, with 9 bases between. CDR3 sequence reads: CASSLWLASYEQYF. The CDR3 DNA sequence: TGTGCCAGCAGTTTATGGCTAGCGAGCTACGAGCAGTACTTC. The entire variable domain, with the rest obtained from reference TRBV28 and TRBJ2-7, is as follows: DVKVTQSSRYLVKRTGEKVFLECVQDMDHENMFWYRQDPGLGLRLIYFSYDVKMKEKGDIPEGYSVSREKKERFSLILESASTNQTSMYLCASSLWLASYEQYFGPGTRLTVT.